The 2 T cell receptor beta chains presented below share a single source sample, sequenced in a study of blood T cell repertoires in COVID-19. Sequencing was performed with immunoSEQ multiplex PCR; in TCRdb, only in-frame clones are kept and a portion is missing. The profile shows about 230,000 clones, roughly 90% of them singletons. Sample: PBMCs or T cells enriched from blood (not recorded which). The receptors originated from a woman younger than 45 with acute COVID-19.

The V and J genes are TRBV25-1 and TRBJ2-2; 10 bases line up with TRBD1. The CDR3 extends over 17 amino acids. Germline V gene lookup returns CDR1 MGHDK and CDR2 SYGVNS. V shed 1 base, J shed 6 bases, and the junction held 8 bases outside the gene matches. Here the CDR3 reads CASSELGTGEKAGELFF. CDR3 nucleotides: TGTGCCAGCAGTGAATTGGGGACAGGGGAGAAAGCCGGGGAGCTGTTTTTT.

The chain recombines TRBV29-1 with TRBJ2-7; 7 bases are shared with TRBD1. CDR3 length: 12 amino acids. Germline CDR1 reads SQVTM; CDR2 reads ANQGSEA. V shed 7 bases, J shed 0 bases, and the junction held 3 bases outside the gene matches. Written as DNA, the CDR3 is TGCAGCGGCAGACAGGGCTCCTACGAGCAGTACTTC. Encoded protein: CSGRQGSYEQYF.